The 2 T cell receptor beta chains below all came from one sample that was sequenced in a study of cytomegalovirus exposure and HLA in healthy donors. With 60 Vbeta and 13 Jbeta primers, the PCR was carried out. Using immunoSEQ multiplex PCR, the repertoire was profiled, and TCRdb retains in-frame clones only, with some absent. The data hold roughly 190,000 clones, with about 80% observed a single time. Sample: PBMCs. Receptors originate from a woman in her forties or fifties in good health and CMV-seronegative.

This clone turned up a few times. The chain links TRBV7-8 to TRBJ1-2; D may be TRBD1 (6 bases). V lost 4 bases, J lost 0 bases, and 9 bases lay in between. Germline-derived CDR1 and CDR2 are SGHVS and FQNEAQ. The CDR3 loop spans 14 amino acids. For the CDR3, the DNA is TGTGCCAGCAGCTCGGGACATGCTAACTATGGCTACACCTTC. The encoded protein is CASSSGHANYGYTF.

Of note for this clone: One junction end does not reproduce the germline sequence, and a read error may be involved. The rearrangement links TRBV7-9 to TRBJ2-7; D not resolved. CDR1 SEHNR and CDR2 FQNEAQ come from the germline V gene (reference sequence). The CDR3 is made up of 10 amino acids. CDR3 sequence reads: CSSASYEQYF. The CDR3 DNA sequence: TGTTCCAGCGCGTCCTACGAGCAGTACTTC.